The 13 T cell receptor beta chains below come from one sample, sequenced in a study of cytomegalovirus exposure and HLA in healthy donors. PCR involved 60 Vbeta and 13 Jbeta primers. TCRdb's copy holds only in-frame clones and misses some; the assay was immunoSEQ multiplex PCR. The sample carries about 98,000 clones, roughly two thirds recorded once. Specimen: PBMCs. These receptor sequences come from a female donor in good health and CMV-seronegative.

CDR3 loop: CASSSGLAGGWDTQYF. CDR3 coding DNA: TGCGCCAGCAGCTCAGGACTAGCGGGAGGTTGGGATACGCAGTATTTT. The chain carries TRBV10-1 and TRBJ2-3; 14 bases align to TRBD2. Germline assignment: CDR1 WNHNN and CDR2 SYGVQD (reference sequence). The CDR3 length is 16 residues. Losses at the gene ends were 6 bases for V and 6 bases for J; bases not matched to a gene: 8.

The V gene is TRBV6-1, the J gene TRBJ2-1; TRBD2 agrees at 7 bases. J gave up 3 bases and V 9 bases, and 11 bases lay outside the gene matches. The CDR3 is made up of 15 amino acids. CDR1 is MNHNS and CDR2 is SASEGT in the germline V gene. CDR3 in amino acids: CASWEGTRYYNEQFF. The DNA of the CDR3 is TGTGCCAGTTGGGAGGGCACCAGGTACTACAATGAGCAGTTCTTC.

As DNA, the CDR3 is TGTGCCTGGAGTGTACGGCTAGCGGGTATCACCGGGGAGCTGTTTTTT. Amino acids: CAWSVRLAGITGELFF. This chain uses TRBV30 with TRBJ2-2, with TRBD2 identical over 8 bases. There are 16 residues in the CDR3. J was trimmed by 4 bases and V by 0 bases; bases with no gene match: 7. Germline V gene lookup returns CDR1 GTSNPN and CDR2 SVGIG (reference sequence).

This rearrangement joins TRBV28 to TRBJ2-7, with 12 positions matching TRBD2. The CDR3 length is 16 residues. Unmatched junction bases numbered 8, after V lost 5 bases and J lost 3 bases. Germline-derived CDR1 and CDR2 are MDHEN and SYDVKM. CDR3 nucleotide sequence: TGTGCCAGCAGTCCTGGACTAGCGGGGTTACTCTACGAGCAGTACTTC. Translating gives CASSPGLAGLLYEQYF.

V usage is TRBV5-6 and J usage is TRBJ1-1; 8 bases agree with TRBD1. Germline V gene lookup returns CDR1 SGHDT and CDR2 YYEEEE. The CDR3 has 15 amino acids. J was trimmed by 5 bases and V by 1 base; bases with no gene match: 7. DNA for the CDR3: TGTGCCAGCAGCTTGACAGGGGGGGCTAGGACTGAAGCTTTCTTT. This codes for CASSLTGGARTEAFF.

The CDR3 region is CASSGGLTYEQYF. Written as DNA, the CDR3 is TGTGCCAGCTCGGGCGGACTTACCTACGAGCAGTACTTC. The chain uses TRBV6-6 and TRBJ2-7, with TRBD2 as a possible D gene (5 bases). Trimming removed 8 bases at V and 2 bases at J, with 13 bases between. Germline-derived CDR1 and CDR2 are MNHNY and SVGAGI (reference sequence). The CDR3 length is 13 residues.

The rearrangement joins TRBV28 to TRBJ1-2; D not certain. This CDR3 is built from 12 residues. Per germline, CDR1 MDHEN and CDR2 SYDVKM. V was pared by 6 bases and J by 8 bases, with 13 bases between. The CDR3 is CASSLGRSGYTF. The CDR3 DNA is TGTGCCAGCAGCCTCGGTAGGAGCGGCTACACCTTC.

This clone was recorded only once. V and J are TRBV28 and TRBJ1-2; D gene uncertain. This CDR3 comprises 12 residues. Germline values: CDR1 MDHEN, CDR2 SYDVKM. Trimming cost V 6 bases and J 6 bases, with 11 bases left between them. CDR3 in amino acids: CASSPPVDGYTF. CDR3 sequence (DNA): TGTGCCAGCAGCCCCCCAGTGGATGGCTACACCTTC.

The chain links TRBV28 to TRBJ2-7; 9 nucleotides match TRBD2. The CDR3 is 15 amino acids. The V and J ends lost 2 bases and 2 bases, in that order; junction bases with no gene match: 4. Germline V CDR1 and CDR2: MDHEN, SYDVKM. CDR3 in amino acids: CASSLTAGGAYEQYF. The CDR3 DNA sequence: TGTGCCAGCAGTTTAACAGCGGGAGGCGCCTACGAGCAGTACTTC.

This clone was seen only once. The V and J genes are TRBV7-9 and TRBJ2-7; weak D call: TRBD2 (5 bases). This CDR3 contains 14 residues. Looked up from germline, CDR1 is SEHNR and CDR2 is FQNEAQ (reference sequence). With 5 bases removed from V and 4 bases from J, the gap between germline ends came to 15 bases. CDR3 region: CASSPWVGGYEQYF. As DNA, the CDR3 is TGTGCCAGCAGCCCCTGGGTGGGCGGGTACGAGCAGTACTTC.

A few counts support this clone. The chain employs TRBV10-3 and TRBJ2-5, with 9 bases aligning to TRBD1. V dropped 2 bases and J dropped 7; count of bases not matched to a gene: 8. The CDR3 loop spans 15 amino acids. The V gene's germline CDR1 is ENHRY and CDR2 SYGVKD. The CDR3 protein is CAISEAGQGTGTQYF. In nucleotides, the CDR3 is TGTGCCATCAGTGAGGCGGGACAGGGTACCGGGACCCAGTACTTC.

The rearrangement joins TRBV30 to TRBJ1-4; D remains ambiguous. V lost 3 bases and J 4 bases, leaving 15 bases between the germline ends. Per the germline V gene, CDR1 is GTSNPN and CDR2 is SVGIG (reference sequence). The CDR3 is 15 amino acids. The CDR3 DNA follows: TGTGCCTGGAGAAAACCGGGAAATAATAATGAAAAACTGTTTTTT. Protein product: CAWRKPGNNNEKLFF.

The chain has TRBV5-4 and TRBJ2-7; D not resolved. V dropped 4 bases and J dropped 5 bases, with 7 bases sitting between them. Germline-derived CDR1 and CDR2 are SGHNT and YYREEE (reference sequence). The CDR3 is 11 amino acids. The CDR3 bases are TGTGCCAGCAGCAGCACCCACGAGCAGTACTTC. This sequence encodes CASSSTHEQYF.